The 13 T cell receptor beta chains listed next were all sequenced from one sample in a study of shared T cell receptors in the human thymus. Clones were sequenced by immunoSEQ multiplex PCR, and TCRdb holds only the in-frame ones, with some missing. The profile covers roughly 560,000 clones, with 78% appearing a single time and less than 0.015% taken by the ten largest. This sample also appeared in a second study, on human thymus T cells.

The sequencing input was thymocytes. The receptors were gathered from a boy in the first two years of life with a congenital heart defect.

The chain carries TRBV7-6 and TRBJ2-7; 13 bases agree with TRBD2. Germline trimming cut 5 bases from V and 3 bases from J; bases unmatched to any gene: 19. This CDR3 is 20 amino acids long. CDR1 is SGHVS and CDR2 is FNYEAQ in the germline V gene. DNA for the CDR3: TGTGCCAGCAGCCCGGGACAGGGGCCGGGACTAGCGGGGCCCAACTACGAGCAGTACTTC. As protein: CASSPGQGPGLAGPNYEQYF. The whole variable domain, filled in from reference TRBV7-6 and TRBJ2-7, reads GAGVSQSPRYKVTKRGQDVALRCDPISGHVSLYWYRQALGQGPEFLTYFNYEAQQDKSGLPNDRFSAERPEGSISTLTIQRTEQRDSAMYRCASSPGQGPGLAGPNYEQYFGPGTRLTVT.

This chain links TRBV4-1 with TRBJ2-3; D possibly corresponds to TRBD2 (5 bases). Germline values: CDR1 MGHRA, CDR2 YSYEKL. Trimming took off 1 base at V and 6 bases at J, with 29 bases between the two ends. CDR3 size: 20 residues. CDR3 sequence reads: CASSQGLPSGIFTHHDTQYF. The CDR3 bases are TGCGCCAGCAGCCAAGGCCTCCCCTCCGGGATCTTCACCCACCATGATACGCAGTATTTT.

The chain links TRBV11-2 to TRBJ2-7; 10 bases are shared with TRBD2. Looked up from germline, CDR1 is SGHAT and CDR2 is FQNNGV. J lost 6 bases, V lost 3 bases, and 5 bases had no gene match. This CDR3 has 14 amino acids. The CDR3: CASSLRGLACEQYF. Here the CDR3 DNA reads TGTGCCAGCAGCTTGAGGGGACTAGCGTGCGAGCAGTACTTC.

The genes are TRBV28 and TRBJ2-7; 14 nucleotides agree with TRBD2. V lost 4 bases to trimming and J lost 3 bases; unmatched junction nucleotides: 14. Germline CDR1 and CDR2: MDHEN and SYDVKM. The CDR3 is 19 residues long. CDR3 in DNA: TGTGCCAGCAGTTCCACCGGGACTAGCGGGAGTACATTGAGCTACGAGCAGTACTTC. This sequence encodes CASSSTGTSGSTLSYEQYF. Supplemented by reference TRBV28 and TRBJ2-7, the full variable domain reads DVKVTQSSRYLVKRTGEKVFLECVQDMDHENMFWYRQDPGLGLRLIYFSYDVKMKEKGDIPEGYSVSREKKERFSLILESASTNQTSMYLCASSSTGTSGSTLSYEQYFGPGTRLTVT.

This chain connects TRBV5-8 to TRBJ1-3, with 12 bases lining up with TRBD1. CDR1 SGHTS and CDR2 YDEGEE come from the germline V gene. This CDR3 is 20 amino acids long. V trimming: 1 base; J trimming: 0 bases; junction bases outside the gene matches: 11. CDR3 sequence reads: CASSLSLRDRGRLSGNTIYF. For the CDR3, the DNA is TGTGCCAGCAGCTTGAGCCTCCGGGACAGGGGGCGTCTCTCTGGAAACACCATATATTTT.

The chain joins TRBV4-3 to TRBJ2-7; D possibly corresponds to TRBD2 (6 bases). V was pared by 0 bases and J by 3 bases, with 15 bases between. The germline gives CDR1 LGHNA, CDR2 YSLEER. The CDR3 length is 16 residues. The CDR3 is CASSQDLRDSYYEQYF. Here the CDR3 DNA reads TGCGCCAGCAGCCAAGATCTGCGGGACTCCTACTACGAGCAGTACTTC.

The CDR3 region is CASSQDSLGLAGEKYSTDTQYF. CDR3 in DNA: TGTGCCAGCAGCCAAGATTCATTAGGACTAGCGGGGGAGAAATATAGCACAGATACGCAGTATTTT. The V call is TRBV14, the J call TRBJ2-3; the match to TRBD2 covers 13 bases. Germline CDR1 reads SGHDN; CDR2 reads FVKESK. This CDR3 has 22 residues. V was clipped by 0 bases and J by 0 bases; unmatched bases: 15.

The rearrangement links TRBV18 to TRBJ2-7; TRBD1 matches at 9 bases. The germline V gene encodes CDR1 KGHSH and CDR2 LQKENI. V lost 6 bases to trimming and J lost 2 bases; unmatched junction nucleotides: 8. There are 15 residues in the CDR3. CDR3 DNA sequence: TGTGCCAGCTCGACATGGGACAGGGTAACCTACGAGCAGTACTTC. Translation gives CASSTWDRVTYEQYF. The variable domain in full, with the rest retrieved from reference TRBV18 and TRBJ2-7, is NAGVMQNPRHLVRRRGQEARLRCSPMKGHSHVYWYRQLPEEGLKFMVYLQKENIIDESGMPKERFSAEFPKEGPSILRIQQVVRGDSAAYFCASSTWDRVTYEQYFGPGTRLTVT.

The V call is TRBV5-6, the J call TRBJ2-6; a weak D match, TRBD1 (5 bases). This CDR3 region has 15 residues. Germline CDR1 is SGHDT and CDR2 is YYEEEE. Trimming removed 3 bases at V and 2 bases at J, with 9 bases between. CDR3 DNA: TGTGCCAGCAGCTGTAGGGGCCCTGGGGCCAACGTCCTGACTTTC. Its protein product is CASSCRGPGANVLTF.

The CDR3 DNA sequence: TGCAGCGTTGGGGGTGACAGCGTGGCTTTCTTT. This gives the protein CSVGGDSVAFF. The chain couples TRBV29-1 to TRBJ1-1, with a possible D match to TRBD1 (5 bases). Germline V gene lookup returns CDR1 SQVTM and CDR2 ANQGSEA. This CDR3 is 11 amino acids long. Trimming cost V 4 bases and J 11 bases, with 14 bases left between them.

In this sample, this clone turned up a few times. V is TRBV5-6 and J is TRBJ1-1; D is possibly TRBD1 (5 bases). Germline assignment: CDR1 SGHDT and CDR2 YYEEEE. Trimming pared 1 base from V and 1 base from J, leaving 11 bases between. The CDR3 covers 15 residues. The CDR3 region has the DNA TGTGCCAGCAGCTTGAGGCGCGGGGCGAACACTGAAGCTTTCTTT. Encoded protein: CASSLRRGANTEAFF.

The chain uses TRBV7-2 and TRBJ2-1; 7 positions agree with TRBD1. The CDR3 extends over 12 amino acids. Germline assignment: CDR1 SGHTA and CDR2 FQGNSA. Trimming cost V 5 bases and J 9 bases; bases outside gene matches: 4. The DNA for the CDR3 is TGTGCCAGCAGCCTCCCAGGGGGTGAGCAGTTCTTC. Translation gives CASSLPGGEQFF.

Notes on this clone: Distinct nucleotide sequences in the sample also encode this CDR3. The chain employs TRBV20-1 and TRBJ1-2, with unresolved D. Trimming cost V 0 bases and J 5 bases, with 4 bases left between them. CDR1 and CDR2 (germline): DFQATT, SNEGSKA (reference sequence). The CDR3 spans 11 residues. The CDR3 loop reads CSARDRYGYTF. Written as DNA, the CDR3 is TGCAGTGCTAGAGATCGGTATGGCTACACCTTC.